This T cell receptor (beta chain) was recorded in a study of beta chain features in type 1 diabetes. This clone was seen a handful of times. The authors took one heparinised blood draw, averaging approximately 120 mL, from each donor. Purities over 98% were achieved in all sorted populations. This CDR3 is built from 13 residues. Trimming stripped 4 bases from V and 5 bases from J, with 12 bases between. Germline V gene lookup returns CDR1 GTSNPN and CDR2 SVGIG (reference sequence). The authors reverse transcribed all of the isolated RNA, so sequencing captured expressed TCRB transcripts. Some clones are missing from TCRdb's copy, which holds only in-frame ones; the method was immunoSEQ multiplex PCR. Of roughly 150,000 clones detected, roughly 9% appear once; the ten largest clones hold 2% to 3%.

This receptor was identified in a woman aged 18-30 years in good health. Sequenced: central memory CD4+ T cells from blood. The chain recombines TRBV30 with TRBJ2-1; D unresolved. CDR3 loop: CAWTSLIHNEQFF. In nucleotides, the CDR3 is TGTGCCTGGACTTCTCTAATTCACAATGAGCAGTTCTTC.